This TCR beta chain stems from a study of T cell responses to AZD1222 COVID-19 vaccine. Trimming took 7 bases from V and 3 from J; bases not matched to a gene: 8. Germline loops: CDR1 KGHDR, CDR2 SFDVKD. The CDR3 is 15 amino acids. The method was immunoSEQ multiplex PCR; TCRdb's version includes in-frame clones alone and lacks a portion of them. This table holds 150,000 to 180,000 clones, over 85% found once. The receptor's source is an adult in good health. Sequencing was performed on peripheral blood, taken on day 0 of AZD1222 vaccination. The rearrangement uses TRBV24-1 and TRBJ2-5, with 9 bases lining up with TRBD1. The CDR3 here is CATSPGQGREETQYF. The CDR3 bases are TGTGCCACCAGCCCGGGACAGGGTAGGGAAGAGACCCAGTACTTC.